The present TCR beta chain was sequenced within a study of neoadjuvant nivolumab and ipilimumab in lung cancer. Study outcomes and limitations: TCR sequencing covered a small number of samples. Only a single major-pathologic-response sample was available for clonality analysis. From pretherapy to surgery, tumor richness and clonality rose with dual therapy.

This clone has just a few counts. Its antigen is not known. The table came from immunoSEQ multiplex PCR; TCRdb's copy has only in-frame clones and leaves some out. The data contain 25,000 to 30,000 clones, approximately 80% of them singletons. The receptor was isolated from an adult with non-small cell lung cancer. This specimen was tumor tissue, taken after neoadjuvant nivolumab, alone or with ipilimumab, at or shortly before surgery.

The CDR3 DNA follows: TGTGCCAGCTCACCCGGACAGGACAATGAGCAGTTCTTC. It codes for CASSPGQDNEQFF. J is TRBJ2-1 and V is TRBV18; 7 nucleotides line up with TRBD1. CDR3 size: 13 residues. V shed 3 bases and J 5 bases; nucleotides not matched to a gene: 1. Germline CDR1 and CDR2: KGHSH and LQKENI.